The 19 T cell receptor beta chains below were found in one sample sequenced in a study of blood T cell repertoires in COVID-19. The data were produced by immunoSEQ multiplex PCR, yet TCRdb's version contains in-frame clones alone and is incomplete. The table has roughly 220,000 clones, around 84% seen once. Sequenced input: PBMCs or T cells enriched from blood (not recorded which). These receptors were obtained from a woman aged 40 to 50 who had recovered from COVID-19.

The chain employs TRBV18 and TRBJ1-1; perhaps TRBD1 as D (6 bases). The CDR3 consists of 15 residues. The germline CDR1 and CDR2 sequences are KGHSH and LQKENI. Trimming removed 2 bases from V and 1 base from J, with 11 bases in between. CDR3 sequence: CASSPSYRENTEAFF. The CDR3 DNA is TGTGCCAGCTCACCAAGTTACAGGGAGAACACTGAAGCTTTCTTT.

The chain is built from TRBV2 and TRBJ1-2; 9 nucleotides align to TRBD1. Germline assignment: CDR1 SNHLY and CDR2 FYNNEI. J was trimmed by 1 base and V by 5 bases; bases with no gene match: 5. The CDR3 has 15 residues. The CDR3 region has the DNA TGTGCCAGCAGTCCTCAGGGACAGGGTAACTATGGCTACACCTTC. It encodes CASSPQGQGNYGYTF.

This chain connects TRBV3-1 (or the pseudogene TRBV3-2) to TRBJ1-2; unclear D gene. The CDR3 is made up of 13 amino acids. Germline values: CDR1 LGHDT, CDR2 YNNKEL (reference sequence). Trimming shortened V by 3 bases and J by 8 bases, and 13 bases separated the two germline ends. The CDR3 protein is CASSHRGQPGYTF. CDR3 sequence (DNA): TGTGCCAGCAGCCACAGAGGGCAACCGGGCTACACCTTC.

The gene calls are TRBV5-6 and TRBJ1-4; 8 bases align to TRBD1. Trimming took 4 bases from V and 8 from J; bases not matched to a gene: 10. Germline CDR1 and CDR2: SGHDT and YYEEEE. The CDR3 has 15 amino acids. The DNA for the CDR3 is TGTGCCAGCAGCCCCACGGGGACAGGAGGGGAAAAACTGTTTTTT. This sequence encodes CASSPTGTGGEKLFF.

This chain connects TRBV5-1 to TRBJ2-7, with a possible D match to TRBD2 (6 bases). V shed 5 bases and J shed 3 bases, with 9 bases lying between them. Germline CDR1 is SGHRS and CDR2 is YFSETQ. CDR3 size: 12 residues. CDR3 sequence (DNA): TGCGCCAGCAGGCGGGAATTCTACGAGCAGTACTTC. Protein product: CASRREFYEQYF.

This chain uses TRBV20-1 with TRBJ2-1; 9 nucleotides line up with TRBD2. J lost 7 bases, V lost 3 bases, and 7 bases had no gene match. Germline V gene sequence: CDR1 DFQATT, CDR2 SNEGSKA (reference sequence). This CDR3 is 14 amino acids long. In DNA form, the CDR3 reads TGCAGTGCTAGTGGCGCGGGAGGGTTAAATGAGCAGTTCTTC. This sequence encodes CSASGAGGLNEQFF.

The chain uses TRBV27 and TRBJ2-1, with D possibly being TRBD2 (5 bases). Germline V CDR1 and CDR2: MNHEY, SMNVEV (reference sequence). V gave up 2 bases and J gave up 4 bases, with 21 bases separating them. This CDR3 is 18 amino acids long. The CDR3 spells CASSLGLAVNPPYNEQFF. CDR3 nucleotides: TGTGCCAGCAGTTTAGGGCTAGCCGTGAACCCTCCATACAATGAGCAGTTCTTC.

About this clone: The germline gene is not matched at one end of the junction; a read error may be the cause. The V gene is TRBV7-2, the J gene TRBJ2-5, with TRBD2 matching over 9 bases. The CDR3 has 15 amino acids. Per the germline V gene, CDR1 is SGHTA and CDR2 is FQGNSA. The CDR3: CASNLGGRAKETQYF. The CDR3 DNA reads as TGTGCCAGCAACTTAGGCGGGAGGGCCAAAGAGACCCAGTACTTC. The whole variable domain, remainder taken from reference TRBV7-2 and TRBJ2-5, is GAGVSQSPSNKVTEKGKDVELRCDPISGHTALYWYRQSLGQGLEFLIYFQGNSAPDKSGLPSDRFSAERTGGSVSTLTIQRTQQEDSAVYLCASNLGGRAKETQYFGPGTRLLVL.

The chain joins TRBV19 to TRBJ1-1; 11 bases fit TRBD1. Germline V gene sequence: CDR1 LNHDA, CDR2 SQIVND (reference sequence). V shed 6 bases, J shed 4 bases, and the junction held 7 bases outside the gene matches. CDR3 size: 15 residues. This CDR3 is CASRFTGTGGTEAFF. In nucleotides, the CDR3 is TGTGCCAGTAGGTTCACCGGGACAGGGGGCACTGAAGCTTTCTTT.

This chain uses TRBV6-1 with TRBJ1-5, with 9 bases identical to TRBD1. Germline loops: CDR1 MNHNS, CDR2 SASEGT. This CDR3 is built from 15 residues. J lost 3 bases, V lost 2 bases, and 2 bases had no gene match. The CDR3 sequence: CASSEHRGLNQPQHF. The DNA for the CDR3 is TGTGCCAGCAGTGAACACAGGGGGCTCAATCAGCCCCAGCATTTT.

The chain recombines TRBV12-5 with TRBJ1-4; a possible D gene is TRBD1 (5 bases). CDR1 and CDR2 (germline): LGHNT, FRNRAP. The CDR3 sequence is 14 residues long. The germline V and J ends were trimmed by 2 bases and 6 bases, with 10 bases remaining between them. The CDR3 protein is CASGLSGGYEKLFF. In DNA, the CDR3 is TGTGCTAGTGGTTTGAGCGGGGGTTATGAAAAACTGTTTTTT. The complete variable domain, with remaining parts taken from reference TRBV12-5 and TRBJ1-4, reads DARVTQTPRHKVTEMGQEVTMRCQPILGHNTVFWYRQTMMQGLELLAYFRNRAPLDDSGMPKDRFSAEMPDATLATLKIQPSEPRDSAVYFCASGLSGGYEKLFFGSGTQLSVL.

The chain links TRBV28 to TRBJ1-2; 10 bases match TRBD1. The germline V gene encodes CDR1 MDHEN and CDR2 SYDVKM. V lost 6 bases to trimming and J lost 4 bases; unmatched junction nucleotides: 8. CDR3 length: 15 amino acids. Here the CDR3 reads CASRGGQGISYGYTF. CDR3 nucleotide sequence: TGTGCCAGCAGGGGGGGACAGGGGATCAGCTATGGCTACACCTTC.

The genes are TRBV7-9 and TRBJ1-1, with D perhaps TRBD1 (5 bases). The germline V and J ends were trimmed by 6 bases and 0 bases, with 14 bases remaining between them. CDR1 SEHNR and CDR2 FQNEAQ come from the germline V gene (reference sequence). The CDR3 loop spans 15 amino acids. CDR3 DNA: TGTGCCAGCAGTCCGAGGACATATATGAACACTGAAGCTTTCTTT. It encodes CASSPRTYMNTEAFF.

The genes are TRBV6-2 or TRBV6-3 and TRBJ2-7, with 7 bases identical to TRBD1. The CDR3 is 15 amino acids. The germline CDR1 and CDR2 sequences are MNHEY and SVGEGT. V was clipped by 0 bases and J by 4 bases; unmatched bases: 6. CDR3 residues: CASSYSGRGWYEQYV. As DNA, the CDR3 is TGTGCCAGCAGTTACTCGGGCAGGGGGTGGTACGAGCAGTACGTC.

The chain has TRBV2 and TRBJ2-5; unclear D gene. CDR3 length: 12 residues. The V gene's germline CDR1 is SNHLY and CDR2 FYNNEI. The V end was cut by 5 bases, the J end by 4 bases, with 8 bases between. Written as DNA, the CDR3 is TGTGCCAGCAGTTTTACACGAGAGACCCAGTACTTC. Translated: CASSFTRETQYF. Full variable domain (outside the CDR3, taken from reference TRBV2 and TRBJ2-5): EPEVTQTPSHQVTQMGQEVILRCVPISNHLYFYWYRQILGQKVEFLVSFYNNEISEKSEIFDDQFSVERPDGSNFTLKIRSTKLEDSAMYFCASSFTRETQYFGPGTRLLVL.

This clone appeared once. V and J are TRBV7-2 and TRBJ2-3; D is undetermined. The germline V gene encodes CDR1 SGHTA and CDR2 FQGNSA. This CDR3 is 15 amino acids long. Between the trimmed V and J ends, which lost 2 bases and 0 bases, there was a span of 9 bases. The CDR3 region is CASSLYFPSTDTQYF. DNA for the CDR3: TGTGCCAGCAGCTTATATTTCCCCAGCACAGATACGCAGTATTTT.

This clone has a handful of counts. This chain uses TRBV5-4 with TRBJ2-3, with TRBD2 matching 12 bases. J was trimmed by 0 bases and V by 0 bases; bases with no gene match: 8. CDR1 and CDR2 (germline): SGHNT, YYREEE (reference sequence). This CDR3 has 19 residues. For the CDR3, the DNA is TGTGCCAGCAGCTTGGCTAGCGGGAGGGCGCGGCGTAGCACAGATACGCAGTATTTT. This translates into CASSLASGRARRSTDTQYF.

With regard to this clone: Other nucleotide sequences in the sample specify the same CDR3. The chain has TRBV5-1 and TRBJ2-5, with 8 bases lining up with TRBD2. CDR3 size: 13 residues. V shed 2 bases, J shed 5 bases, and the junction held 2 bases outside the gene matches. Germline-derived CDR1 and CDR2 are SGHRS and YFSETQ. The CDR3 reads CASSLGGRETQYF. CDR3 nucleotides: TGCGCCAGCAGCTTAGGCGGGAGGGAGACCCAGTACTTC.

The chain links TRBV19 to TRBJ2-2; 10 positions agree with TRBD1. Germline values: CDR1 LNHDA, CDR2 SQIVND (reference sequence). There are 15 residues in the CDR3. With V trimmed by 10 bases and J by 1 base, 6 bases remained unmatched. The CDR3 nucleotides read TGTGCCACCATACGGGACAGGGGGAACACCGGGGAGCTGTTTTTT. It yields the protein CATIRDRGNTGELFF.